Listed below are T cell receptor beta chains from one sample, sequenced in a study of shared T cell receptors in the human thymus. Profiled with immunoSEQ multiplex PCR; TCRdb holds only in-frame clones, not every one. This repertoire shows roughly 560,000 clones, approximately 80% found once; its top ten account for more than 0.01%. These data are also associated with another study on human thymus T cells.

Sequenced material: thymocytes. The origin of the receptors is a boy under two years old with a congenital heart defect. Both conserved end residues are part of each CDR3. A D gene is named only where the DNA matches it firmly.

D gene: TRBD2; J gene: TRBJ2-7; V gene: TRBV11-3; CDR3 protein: CASSFGREFGYEQYF
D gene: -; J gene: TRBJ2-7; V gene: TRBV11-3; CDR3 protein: CASSFRGNSNEQYF
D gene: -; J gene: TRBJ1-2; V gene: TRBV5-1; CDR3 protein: CASSLHIDPEGYTF
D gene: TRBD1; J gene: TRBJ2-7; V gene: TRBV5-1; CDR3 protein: CASSLGTGSSYEQYF
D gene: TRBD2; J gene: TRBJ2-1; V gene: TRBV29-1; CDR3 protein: CSVLREGLYNEQFF
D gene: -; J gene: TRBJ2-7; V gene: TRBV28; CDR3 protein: CASSSRWHPYEQYF
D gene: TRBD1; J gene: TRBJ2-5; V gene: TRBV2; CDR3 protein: CASRWDRGQETQYF
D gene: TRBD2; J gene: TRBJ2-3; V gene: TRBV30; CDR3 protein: CAWSGTSGFTDTQYF
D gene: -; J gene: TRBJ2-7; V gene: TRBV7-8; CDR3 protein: CASSLASDEQYF
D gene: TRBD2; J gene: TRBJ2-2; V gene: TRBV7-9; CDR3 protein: CASRSGANTGELFF
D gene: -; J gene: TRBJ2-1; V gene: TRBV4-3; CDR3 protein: CASSQDRSSAVYNEQFF
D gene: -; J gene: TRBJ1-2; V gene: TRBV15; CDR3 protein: CATSRPDIYYGYTF
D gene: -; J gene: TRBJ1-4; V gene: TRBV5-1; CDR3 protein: CASSLRGFNEKLFF